These 23 T cell receptor beta chains were all obtained from the same sample, sequenced in a study of CD8 T cells in Susac syndrome. cDNA came from approximately 0.5 to 1 ug RNA primed by random hexamers. TCRdb re-analysed the immunoSEQ multiplex PCR reads in MiXCR, keeping a single row per CDR3 protein. The sample contains about 150,000 distinct CDR3 sequences, roughly 95% of which appear only once. The sequenced sample was CD4+ T cells from PBMCs. The receptors here all came from a human donor with Susac syndrome.

The chain couples TRBV24-1 to TRBJ1-2, with D possibly TRBD1 on 6 matching bases. Per the germline V gene, CDR1 is KGHDR and CDR2 is SFDVKD. The CDR3 is 18 amino acids. V was shortened by 1 base and J by 2 bases, with 19 bases between the two germline ends. The CDR3 bases are TGTGCCACCAGTGATTTACCCGGGACACGCTACCCAAACTATGGCTACACCTTC. This translates into CATSDLPGTRYPNYGYTF.

The V gene is TRBV14, the J gene TRBJ2-1; the D is unclear. The germline CDR1 and CDR2 sequences are SGHDN and FVKESK. V lost 4 bases and J lost 5, with 6 bases in between. The CDR3 has 12 residues. The CDR3 nucleotides read TGTGCCAGCAGCCCCAGCCACAATGAGCAGTTCTTC. It codes for CASSPSHNEQFF.

V usage is TRBV4-3 and J usage is TRBJ2-5, with unresolved D. The germline V and J ends were trimmed by 0 bases and 8 bases, with 13 bases remaining between them. Germline-derived CDR1 and CDR2 are LGHNA and YSLEER. The CDR3 has 14 amino acids. Written as DNA, the CDR3 is TGCGCCAGCAGCCAAGAGACTTTGGAAGGCACCCAGTACTTC. Amino acid sequence: CASSQETLEGTQYF.

The chain combines TRBV10-3 with TRBJ1-2, with 8 bases lining up with TRBD1. Germline V lookup: CDR1 ENHRY, CDR2 SYGVKD. The CDR3 has 15 amino acids. J was trimmed by 7 bases and V by 3 bases; bases with no gene match: 10. CDR3 protein: CAISDQGQADGGYTF. The CDR3 nucleotides are TGTGCCATCAGTGACCAGGGACAGGCCGACGGTGGCTACACCTTC.

V gene TRBV4-3 combines with J gene TRBJ2-2, with D tentatively TRBD1 (6 bases). The germline CDR1 and CDR2 sequences are LGHNA and YSLEER. V dropped 0 bases and J dropped 7 bases, with 12 bases sitting between them. The CDR3 extends over 15 amino acids. CDR3 amino acids: CASSQDLVRGGELFF. DNA for the CDR3: TGCGCCAGCAGCCAAGATTTGGTCAGGGGCGGGGAGCTGTTTTTT.

CDR3 coding DNA: TGTGCCAGTGGTCAACAGGGGAGGAGGAACATTCAGTACTTC. Its translation is CASGQQGRRNIQYF. The gene calls are TRBV19 and TRBJ2-4; possible D gene TRBD1, 7 bases. Germline V gene sequence: CDR1 LNHDA, CDR2 SQIVND (reference sequence). Trimming removed 8 bases from V and 7 bases from J, with 18 bases in between. CDR3 size: 14 residues.

V and J are TRBV7-9 and TRBJ2-7; D call uncertain. The V end was cut by 5 bases, the J end by 0 bases, with 11 bases between. The V gene's germline CDR1 is SEHNR and CDR2 FQNEAQ (reference sequence). The CDR3 spans 14 residues. The CDR3 loop is CASSPRSNSYEQYF. The CDR3 bases are TGTGCCAGCAGCCCGCGAAGCAACTCCTACGAGCAGTACTTC. The variable domain in full, completed from reference TRBV7-9 and TRBJ2-7, reads DTGVSQNPRHKITKRGQNVTFRCDPISEHNRLYWYRQTLGQGPEFLTYFQNEAQLEKSRLLSDRFSAERPKGSFSTLEIQRTEQGDSAMYLCASSPRSNSYEQYFGPGTRLTVT.

V gene TRBV6-2 or TRBV6-3 combines with J gene TRBJ2-1, with D perhaps matching TRBD2 (5 bases). The CDR3 length is 14 residues. The germline gives CDR1 MNHEY, CDR2 SVGEGT. Trimming took off 4 bases at V and 7 bases at J, with 14 bases between the two ends. The CDR3 is CASSSVRLPNEQFF. The DNA for the CDR3 is TGTGCCAGCAGTTCCGTGAGACTACCTAATGAGCAGTTCTTC.

J is TRBJ2-7 and V is TRBV12-3 or TRBV12-4; D call uncertain. The V end lost 1 base, the J end lost 4 bases, and 8 bases lay between the germline ends. This CDR3 comprises 13 residues. CDR3 DNA sequence: TGTGCCAGCAGTTTAGGTCAGATTTACGAGCAGTACTTC. It encodes CASSLGQIYEQYF.

The CDR3 spells CASSLGATDQPQHF. CDR3 nucleotides: TGTGCCAGCAGCCTGGGGGCGACCGATCAGCCCCAGCATTTT. This sequence joins TRBV3-1 and TRBJ1-5; TRBD1 is a possible D gene (6 bases). CDR3 size: 14 residues. Germline CDR1 and CDR2: LGHDT and YNNKEL (reference sequence). V lost 4 bases and J lost 5, with 12 bases in between.

On this clonotype itself: The junction departs from germline at one end; a sequencing error may be responsible. The rearrangement links TRBV7-2 to TRBJ2-1; the match to TRBD2 covers 9 bases. Germline loops: CDR1 SGHTA, CDR2 FQGNSA. There are 14 residues in the CDR3. CDR3 region: CASSIAGVDNEQFF. The CDR3 nucleotides read TGTGCCAGCAGCATAGCGGGAGTAGACAATGAGCAGTTCTTC.

The gene calls are TRBV15 and TRBJ1-6; D remains ambiguous. From germline, CDR1 is LNHNV and CDR2 YYDKDF (reference sequence). Between the trimmed V and J ends, which lost 6 bases and 3 bases, there was a span of 12 bases. The CDR3 has 15 amino acids. DNA of the CDR3: TGTGCCACCAGTGCGACTGGAATCTATAATTCACCCCTCCACTTT. Protein: CATSATGIYNSPLHF. Full variable domain (remainder filled in from reference TRBV15 and TRBJ1-6): DAMVIQNPRYQVTQFGKPVTLSCSQTLNHNVMYWYQQKSSQAPKLLFHYYDKDFNNEADTPDNFQSRRPNTSFCFLDIRSPGLGDTAMYLCATSATGIYNSPLHFGNGTRLTVT.

The chain couples TRBV7-2 to TRBJ2-7, with D possibly TRBD1 on 5 matching bases. Per germline, CDR1 SGHTA and CDR2 FQGNSA. The CDR3 loop spans 14 amino acids. Trimming cost V 1 base and J 2 bases, with 9 bases left between them. CDR3 in amino acids: CASSLDRRPYEQYF. As DNA, the CDR3 is TGTGCCAGCAGCTTAGACAGGAGACCCTACGAGCAGTACTTC.

This clonotype was recorded only once. The gene calls are TRBV28 and TRBJ2-5; tentatively, D is TRBD2 (5 bases). This CDR3 is 14 amino acids long. CDR1 and CDR2 (germline): MDHEN, SYDVKM. V lost 8 bases and J 5 bases, leaving 18 bases between the germline ends. In nucleotides, the CDR3 is TGTGCCAGCGGGCCCCGTCCCAGGAGGGAGACCCAGTACTTC. The encoded protein is CASGPRPRRETQYF.

The rearrangement uses TRBV27 and TRBJ2-1; tentative D call: TRBD2 (7 bases). Trimming removed 5 bases at V and 6 bases at J, with 14 bases between. The CDR3 loop spans 14 amino acids. The V gene's germline CDR1 is MNHEY and CDR2 SMNVEV (reference sequence). The CDR3 bases are TGTGCCAGCAGTCAACAGGGAGGGGGCAATGAGCAGTTCTTC. Translating gives CASSQQGGGNEQFF.

This clonotype was recorded a few times. This chain connects TRBV7-2 to TRBJ2-1; 12 bases are a match to TRBD2. The length of the CDR3 is 14 residues. The germline V gene encodes CDR1 SGHTA and CDR2 FQGNSA. The junction had 0 bases not matched to a gene; V was cut back by 2 bases and J by 7 bases. CDR3: CASSLLAGGNEQFF. CDR3 bases: TGTGCCAGCAGCTTACTAGCGGGGGGGAATGAGCAGTTCTTC.

The CDR3 nucleotides read TGCAGTGCTAGACCGGGGAGCGGAGATACGCAGTATTTT. Amino acids: CSARPGSGDTQYF. The chain couples TRBV20-1 to TRBJ2-3, with TRBD2 as a possible D gene (5 bases). The germline CDR1 and CDR2 sequences are DFQATT and SNEGSKA (reference sequence). CDR3 length: 13 residues. Trimming cost V 2 bases and J 5 bases, with 11 bases left between them.

This rearrangement joins TRBV7-8 to TRBJ2-7; no definite D call. The CDR3 runs 15 residues. V dropped 1 base and J dropped 2 bases, with 12 bases sitting between them. Germline assignment: CDR1 SGHVS and CDR2 FQNEAQ. CDR3 sequence (DNA): TGTGCCAGCAGCTTAGGGGAACACCGTCCCTACGAGCAGTACTTC. Translating it yields CASSLGEHRPYEQYF.

The chain is built from TRBV20-1 and TRBJ2-7; 7 bases align to TRBD1. The CDR3 runs to 14 residues. Trimming took 5 bases from V and 4 from J; bases not matched to a gene: 11. CDR1 and CDR2 from the germline V gene are DFQATT and SNEGSKA (reference sequence). CDR3 residues: CSARRQGSPYEQYV. The CDR3, as DNA: TGCAGTGCTCGACGACAGGGATCACCTTACGAGCAGTACGTC.

This sequence joins TRBV18 and TRBJ2-1; D gene unclear. V was pared by 3 bases and J by 7 bases, with 7 bases between. The CDR3 is made up of 12 amino acids. Germline V gene sequence: CDR1 KGHSH, CDR2 LQKENI. Written as DNA, the CDR3 is TGTGCCAGCTCACCTAATAGGAATGAGCAGTTCTTC. Translating it yields CASSPNRNEQFF.

This clonotype has a single count. This chain joins TRBV5-1 and TRBJ1-4, with 9 bases identical to TRBD1. The CDR3 loop spans 16 amino acids. Germline CDR1 SGHRS, CDR2 YFSETQ. The J segment lost 7 bases and the V segment lost 4 bases, leaving 11 bases of the junction unmatched. The CDR3 region has the DNA TGCGCCAGCAGCCACCACAGCACAGGGGGCGGTGAAAAACTGTTTTTT. Protein sequence: CASSHHSTGGGEKLFF. The whole variable domain, filled in from reference TRBV5-1 and TRBJ1-4, reads KAGVTQTPRYLIKTRGQQVTLSCSPISGHRSVSWYQQTPGQGLQFLFEYFSETQRNKGNFPGRFSGRQFSNSRSEMNVSTLELGDSALYLCASSHHSTGGGEKLFFGSGTQLSVL.

The rearrangement uses TRBV27 and TRBJ2-7, with 8 bases identical to TRBD1. CDR3 size: 13 residues. Germline-derived CDR1 and CDR2 are MNHEY and SMNVEV (reference sequence). J gave up 5 bases and V 6 bases, and 6 bases lay outside the gene matches. Written as DNA, the CDR3 is TGTGCCAGCAGGCGGGACAGGCGCCACGAGCAGTACTTC. Protein sequence: CASRRDRRHEQYF.

CDR3 amino acids: CASSLRTSVETQYF. The CDR3 nucleotides read TGTGCCAGCAGCCTGCGGACTAGCGTCGAGACCCAGTACTTC. The chain has TRBV2 and TRBJ2-5, with TRBD2 matching 9 bases. CDR3 length: 14 residues. Germline CDR1 and CDR2: SNHLY and FYNNEI. J gave up 5 bases and V 6 bases, and 7 bases lay outside the gene matches. Based on the CDR3 plus reference TRBV2 and TRBJ2-5, the full variable domain is EPEVTQTPSHQVTQMGQEVILRCVPISNHLYFYWYRQILGQKVEFLVSFYNNEISEKSEIFDDQFSVERPDGSNFTLKIRSTKLEDSAMYFCASSLRTSVETQYFGPGTRLLVL.